This T cell receptor beta chain appears in the sequencing data of a study of blood T cell repertoires in COVID-19. Study in general: From the United States, Italy and Spain came samples of acute and convalescent COVID-19.

Seattle researchers signed up patients amid active infection and tracked them longitudinally. Germline V gives CDR1 LNHNV, CDR2 YYDKDF (reference sequence). The CDR3 runs to 16 residues. After removal of 0 bases from V and 6 bases from J, the junction contained 11 bases not matched to a gene. Original data processing: From reference gene primer amplification, estimates of nucleated cell counts were derived. The assay was immunoSEQ multiplex PCR, and TCRdb's table has in-frame clones only and misses some. The V and J calls and clone size come from that table; D and trimming were worked out from the DNA. Seen here are around 200,000 clones, 86% observed once, and the top ten hold approximately 10%.

Source material: peripheral blood. The clonotype comes from a woman aged 60-70 years with COVID-19, enrolled during active disease. The chain recombines TRBV15 with TRBJ2-7, with 7 positions matching TRBD1. CDR3 residues: CATSRELTGVEIEQYF. The CDR3 DNA reads as TGTGCCACCAGCAGAGAACTAACAGGGGTGGAGATCGAGCAGTACTTC.